Included here is one T cell receptor (beta chain) sequence, with context. Its antigen is still unknown. This sample was taken from a study of OX40 agonist ivuxolimab in advanced cancers. General study points: Which antigen the expanded peripheral T cells recognized is unknown. Both blood CD4+ and CD8+ T cells showed clonal growth by week 6 at 0.1 to 3.0 mg/kg.

Produced via immunoSEQ multiplex PCR; TCRdb's table is partial and in-frame only. The sample yields roughly 42,000 clones, 70% to 90% seen once. The ends lost 4 bases at V and 6 bases at J; junction bases unmatched: 2. The CDR3 sequence is 12 residues long. Germline values: CDR1 MGHRA, CDR2 YSYEKL. Sequenced material: CD4+ or CD8+ T cells sorted from blood, taken in a trial of the OX40 agonist ivuxolimab. This TCR was sampled from an adult with an advanced solid tumor such as melanoma, head and neck, liver or kidney cancer. The rearrangement links TRBV4-1 to TRBJ1-2; 7 nucleotides align to TRBD1. Here the CDR3 DNA reads TGCGCCAGCAGCCGCGGGACAGATGGCTACACCTTC. It is translated as CASSRGTDGYTF.